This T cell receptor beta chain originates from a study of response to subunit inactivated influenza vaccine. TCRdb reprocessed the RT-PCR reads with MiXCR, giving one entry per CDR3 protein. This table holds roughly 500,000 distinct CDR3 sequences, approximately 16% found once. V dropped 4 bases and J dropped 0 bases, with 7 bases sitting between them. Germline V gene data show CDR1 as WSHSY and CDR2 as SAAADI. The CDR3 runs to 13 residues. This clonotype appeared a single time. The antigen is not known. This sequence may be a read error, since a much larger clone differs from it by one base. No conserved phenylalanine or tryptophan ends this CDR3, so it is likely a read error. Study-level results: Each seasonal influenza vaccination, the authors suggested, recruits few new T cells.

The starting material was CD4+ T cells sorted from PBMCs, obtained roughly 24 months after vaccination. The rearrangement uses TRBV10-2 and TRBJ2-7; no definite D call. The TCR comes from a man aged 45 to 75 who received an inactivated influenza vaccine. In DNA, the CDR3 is TGCGCCAGCAGTGTGGGTCCCTCCTACGAGCAGTACTTA. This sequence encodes CASSVGPSYEQYL.